The 24 T cell receptor beta chains below come from one sample, sequenced in a study of T-cell reconstitution after alpha-beta-depleted transplantation in children. Unique molecular identifiers were incorporated during preparation of the TCRbeta library. TCRdb re-analysed the PCR reads in MiXCR, keeping a single row per CDR3 protein. This sample has about 980,000 distinct CDR3 sequences, with around 30% found just once. The source was PBMCs, mostly from graft donor cells, collected 360 days after TCRalphabeta/CD19-depleted stem cell transplant. Source of these receptors: a boy younger than two who had a stem cell transplant for SCID, so the T cells may come from the graft donor.

The chain links TRBV11-2 to TRBJ2-3, with a possible D match to TRBD2 (6 bases). Deletions cut 5 bases from V and 0 bases from J, with 18 bases between. This CDR3 spans 17 amino acids. Germline assignment: CDR1 SGHAT and CDR2 FQNNGV. The CDR3 coding sequence is TGTGCCAGCAGCCCGACAAGATTCGCGGGGAGCACAGATACGCAGTATTTT. Translated, it gives CASSPTRFAGSTDTQYF.

This chain uses TRBV2 with TRBJ2-1, with 9 bases aligning to TRBD2. V shed 2 bases and J 8 bases; nucleotides not matched to a gene: 7. Germline-derived CDR1 and CDR2 are SNHLY and FYNNEI. This CDR3 is built from 15 residues. The chain's CDR3 is CASSELRTSVYEQFF. In DNA, the CDR3 is TGTGCCAGCAGTGAACTGAGGACTAGCGTCTATGAGCAGTTCTTC.

The genes are TRBV5-1 and TRBJ2-1, with 9 bases that match TRBD1. V shed 1 base and J 7 bases; nucleotides not matched to a gene: 6. The CDR3 is made up of 15 amino acids. Germline V gene data show CDR1 as SGHRS and CDR2 as YFSETQ. CDR3 coding DNA: TGCGCCAGCAGCTTGATTGTGGACAGGGGTAATGAGCAGTTCTTC. Its protein is CASSLIVDRGNEQFF.

The rearrangement links TRBV12-3 or TRBV12-4 to TRBJ1-3; possible D gene TRBD1, 6 bases. The germline V and J ends were trimmed by 3 bases and 3 bases, with 15 bases remaining between them. CDR3 length equals 16 residues. The CDR3 coding sequence is TGTGCCAGCAGTTTTCGGTCAGAGGGGGGTGGAAACACCATATATTTT. Protein product: CASSFRSEGGGNTIYF.

The gene calls are TRBV25-1 and TRBJ2-7; tentatively, D is TRBD1 or TRBD2 (5 bases each). The V end lost 1 base, the J end lost 3 bases, and 13 bases lay between the germline ends. CDR1 MGHDK and CDR2 SYGVNS come from the germline V gene. CDR3 length: 15 amino acids. The CDR3 is CASSEFEGLNYEQYF. The CDR3 DNA reads TGTGCCAGCAGTGAATTTGAGGGGTTAAACTACGAGCAGTACTTC.

The rearrangement links TRBV11-2 to TRBJ2-2, with D perhaps assigned TRBD1 or TRBD2 (6 bases each). This CDR3 has 15 amino acids. Germline V gene sequence: CDR1 SGHAT, CDR2 FQNNGV. V was clipped by 3 bases and J by 4 bases, with 12 bases between them. In DNA, the CDR3 is TGTGCCAGCAGCTTCTCGGGGGCGGCCACCGGGGAGCTGTTTTTT. Its protein is CASSFSGAATGELFF.

In its sample, this clonotype was seen many times. V gene TRBV6-6 combines with J gene TRBJ1-2; D is uncertain. The CDR3 loop spans 12 amino acids. Germline assignment: CDR1 MNHNY and CDR2 SVGAGI (reference sequence). The V end was cut by 0 bases, the J end by 8 bases, with 7 bases between. The CDR3 protein is CASSYSSGGYTF. DNA for the CDR3: TGTGCCAGCAGTTACTCCTCCGGGGGCTACACCTTC.

J is TRBJ2-7 and V is TRBV12-3 or TRBV12-4; 10 bases map to TRBD1. The trim removed 3 bases at V and 3 bases at J, leaving 5 bases unmatched. This CDR3 region has 15 residues. The CDR3 here is CASSFGTGAGYEQYF. Written as DNA, the CDR3 is TGTGCCAGCAGTTTTGGGACAGGGGCGGGCTACGAGCAGTACTTC.

The chain is built from TRBV12-3 or TRBV12-4 and TRBJ2-5, with 7 bases fitting TRBD1. The CDR3 length is 16 residues. V was clipped by 5 bases and J by 1 base; unmatched bases: 10. The CDR3 DNA reads as TGTGCCAGCAGTCCTGGCCGGACAGGTCCCCAAGAGACCCAGTACTTC. Amino acids: CASSPGRTGPQETQYF.

This chain connects TRBV6-5 to TRBJ2-5; TRBD2 aligns across 7 bases. V lost 0 bases and J lost 5; bases outside the gene matches: 9. Germline CDR1 MNHEY, CDR2 SVGAGI. The CDR3 loop spans 16 amino acids. The CDR3 coding sequence is TGTGCCAGCAGTTACTCAGGTGGGAGGGCCGGCGAGACCCAGTACTTC. Encoded protein: CASSYSGGRAGETQYF.

This clonotype was picked up many times. This chain uses TRBV5-1 with TRBJ2-7; the match to TRBD1 covers 8 bases. The CDR3 spans 13 residues. Unmatched junction bases numbered 3, after V lost 3 bases and J lost 4 bases. Germline CDR1 SGHRS, CDR2 YFSETQ. CDR3 nucleotides: TGCGCCAGCAGCTACACAGGGGGATACGAGCAGTACTTC. Translating it yields CASSYTGGYEQYF.

The chain uses TRBV2 and TRBJ2-3; D is undetermined. Germline assignment: CDR1 SNHLY and CDR2 FYNNEI. The CDR3 totals 13 residues. Trimming left V 7 bases short and J 2 bases short, with 10 bases between. CDR3 amino acids: CASIYTTTDTQYF. For the CDR3, the DNA is TGTGCCAGCATATATACAACCACAGATACGCAGTATTTT.

This clonotype was seen a few times. The rearrangement joins TRBV28 to TRBJ1-6, with 9 positions matching TRBD1. Germline V gene data show CDR1 as MDHEN and CDR2 as SYDVKM. The CDR3 contains 14 residues. Losses at the gene ends were 3 bases for V and 9 bases for J; bases not matched to a gene: 3. The CDR3 protein is CASSFDRGVSPLHF. The CDR3 DNA is TGTGCCAGCAGTTTTGACAGGGGGGTTTCACCCCTCCACTTT.

In this sample, this clonotype turned up a few times. The V and J genes are TRBV19 and TRBJ1-1, with D perhaps matching TRBD1 (6 bases). The germline V and J ends were trimmed by 8 bases and 0 bases, with 13 bases remaining between them. The CDR3 consists of 14 residues. Looked up from germline, CDR1 is LNHDA and CDR2 is SQIVND (reference sequence). The CDR3 sequence: CASRDGQMNTEAFF. The CDR3 DNA reads as TGTGCCAGTCGAGATGGACAGATGAACACTGAAGCTTTCTTT.

The V and J genes are TRBV4-3 and TRBJ2-6; 10 nucleotides agree with TRBD1. The CDR3 sequence is 19 residues long. With 0 bases clipped from V and 1 base from J, the junction kept 6 bases outside the gene matches. CDR1 is LGHNA, CDR2 YSLEER, per germline. CDR3 residues: CASSQDRDRGPSGANVLTF. Here the CDR3 DNA reads TGCGCCAGCAGCCAAGATAGGGACAGGGGCCCGTCTGGGGCCAACGTCCTGACTTTC.

This clonotype has only a few counts. This sequence joins TRBV5-1 and TRBJ2-6; D tentatively reads TRBD1 or TRBD2 (5 bases each). Germline V CDR1 and CDR2: SGHRS, YFSETQ. The CDR3 is 18 residues long. V lost 3 bases, J lost 4 bases, and 20 bases lay in between. In nucleotides, the CDR3 is TGCGCCAGCAGCTCCCCCGGGACCCTAGGGCCCGGGGCCAACGTCCTGACTTTC. Amino acid sequence: CASSSPGTLGPGANVLTF. The whole variable domain, remainder taken from reference TRBV5-1 and TRBJ2-6, is KAGVTQTPRYLIKTRGQQVTLSCSPISGHRSVSWYQQTPGQGLQFLFEYFSETQRNKGNFPGRFSGRQFSNSRSEMNVSTLELGDSALYLCASSSPGTLGPGANVLTFGAGSRLTVL.

This clonotype was recorded once. The rearrangement uses TRBV5-1 and TRBJ2-2; D possibly corresponds to TRBD2 (5 bases). Germline V CDR1 and CDR2: SGHRS, YFSETQ. The CDR3 consists of 15 residues. Trimming removed 4 bases at V and 2 bases at J, with 12 bases between. The CDR3 here is CASSGVGSNTGELFF. The CDR3 region has the DNA TGCGCCAGCAGCGGGGTGGGGAGTAACACCGGGGAGCTGTTTTTT. Full variable domain (outside the CDR3, taken from reference TRBV5-1 and TRBJ2-2): KAGVTQTPRYLIKTRGQQVTLSCSPISGHRSVSWYQQTPGQGLQFLFEYFSETQRNKGNFPGRFSGRQFSNSRSEMNVSTLELGDSALYLCASSGVGSNTGELFFGEGSRLTVL.

The genes are TRBV29-1 and TRBJ2-5, with a weak D call TRBD2 (6 bases). V was pared by 7 bases and J by 6 bases, with 24 bases between. Germline CDR1 reads SQVTM; CDR2 reads ANQGSEA. The CDR3 consists of 15 residues. The CDR3 sequence is CSGWGGGSGPQTQYF. DNA of the CDR3: TGCAGCGGCTGGGGAGGTGGATCAGGGCCACAGACCCAGTACTTC.

This clonotype showed up just a few times. The J gene is TRBJ2-5, the V gene TRBV2, with D perhaps matching TRBD1 or TRBD2 (5 bases each). Per the germline V gene, CDR1 is SNHLY and CDR2 is FYNNEI. Trimming shortened V by 6 bases and J by 7 bases, and 12 bases separated the two germline ends. This CDR3 spans 12 amino acids. The CDR3 spells CASRMGTGTQYF. The CDR3 DNA reads as TGTGCCAGCAGAATGGGGACCGGGACCCAGTACTTC.

V is TRBV20-1 and J is TRBJ2-5, with D hard to call. V was shortened by 5 bases and J by 5 bases, with 12 bases between the two germline ends. This CDR3 is 12 amino acids long. Germline CDR1 DFQATT, CDR2 SNEGSKA (reference sequence). CDR3 region: CSAVLGSETQYF. As DNA, the CDR3 is TGCAGTGCTGTCCTTGGGTCGGAGACCCAGTACTTC.

This clonotype was detected a few times. The rearrangement links TRBV12-3 or TRBV12-4 to TRBJ2-3; no definite D call. The CDR3 runs 14 residues. V was cut by 5 bases and J by 5 bases, with 14 bases left in between. The CDR3 DNA follows: TGTGCCAGCAGTCAAGGGCTGGAGAGAGATACGCAGTATTTT. Encoded protein: CASSQGLERDTQYF.

This clonotype showed up just a few times. The rearrangement joins TRBV28 to TRBJ2-3; TRBD2 matches 8 bases. CDR3 length: 17 amino acids. V lost 4 bases and J lost 2; bases outside the gene matches: 11. Germline V gene lookup returns CDR1 MDHEN and CDR2 SYDVKM. The DNA for the CDR3 is TGTGCCAGCAGTTCCCTCGGGGGCGGGGGGTTCACAGATACGCAGTATTTT. Translating it yields CASSSLGGGGFTDTQYF.

V and J are TRBV6-5 and TRBJ2-3; D might be TRBD1 (5 bases). Germline lookup yields CDR1 MNHEY and CDR2 SVGAGI. The length of the CDR3 is 11 residues. The ends were cut back, 7 bases at V and 7 bases at J, with 9 bases in the middle. In DNA form, the CDR3 reads TGTGCCAGCAAGGGGATATATACGCAGTATTTT. Translating gives CASKGIYTQYF.

The chain links TRBV6-5 to TRBJ1-4; D perhaps matches TRBD1 (6 bases). This CDR3 has 15 residues. CDR1 is MNHEY, CDR2 SVGAGI, per germline. V shed 3 bases and J shed 4 bases, with 12 bases lying between them. The CDR3 DNA sequence: TGTGCCAGCAGTTATGGGGGAGGGGGTAATGAAAAACTGTTTTTT. Protein: CASSYGGGGNEKLFF.